This T cell receptor (beta chain) comes out of a study of T cell repertoires in cytomegalovirus infection. CDR3 size: 16 residues. Trimming took off 0 bases at V and 2 bases at J, with 11 bases between the two ends. CDR1 MNHEY and CDR2 SVGEGT come from the germline V gene. Whole-study results and caveats: Dominating the ex vivo response were TCR beta clonotypes that were CMV-specific and HLA-C-restricted.

Notes on this clonotype: Its antigen is undetermined.

TCRdb used MiXCR to reprocess the reads, holding one entry per CDR3 protein. The sample lists around 750,000 distinct CDR3 sequences, about 30% occurring once. The chain combines TRBV6-2 or TRBV6-3 with TRBJ2-1; unclear D gene. Source: cultured CD8+ T cells from PBMCs, taken from culture after CMV antigen stimulation. This TCR was recovered from a human donor in good health (CMV status not recorded). Some clones in this sample may be carry-over from other donors' samples. CDR3 residues: CASSYSTFPPYNEQFF. The CDR3 DNA reads TGTGCCAGCAGTTACTCGACCTTCCCCCCCTACAATGAGCAGTTCTTC.